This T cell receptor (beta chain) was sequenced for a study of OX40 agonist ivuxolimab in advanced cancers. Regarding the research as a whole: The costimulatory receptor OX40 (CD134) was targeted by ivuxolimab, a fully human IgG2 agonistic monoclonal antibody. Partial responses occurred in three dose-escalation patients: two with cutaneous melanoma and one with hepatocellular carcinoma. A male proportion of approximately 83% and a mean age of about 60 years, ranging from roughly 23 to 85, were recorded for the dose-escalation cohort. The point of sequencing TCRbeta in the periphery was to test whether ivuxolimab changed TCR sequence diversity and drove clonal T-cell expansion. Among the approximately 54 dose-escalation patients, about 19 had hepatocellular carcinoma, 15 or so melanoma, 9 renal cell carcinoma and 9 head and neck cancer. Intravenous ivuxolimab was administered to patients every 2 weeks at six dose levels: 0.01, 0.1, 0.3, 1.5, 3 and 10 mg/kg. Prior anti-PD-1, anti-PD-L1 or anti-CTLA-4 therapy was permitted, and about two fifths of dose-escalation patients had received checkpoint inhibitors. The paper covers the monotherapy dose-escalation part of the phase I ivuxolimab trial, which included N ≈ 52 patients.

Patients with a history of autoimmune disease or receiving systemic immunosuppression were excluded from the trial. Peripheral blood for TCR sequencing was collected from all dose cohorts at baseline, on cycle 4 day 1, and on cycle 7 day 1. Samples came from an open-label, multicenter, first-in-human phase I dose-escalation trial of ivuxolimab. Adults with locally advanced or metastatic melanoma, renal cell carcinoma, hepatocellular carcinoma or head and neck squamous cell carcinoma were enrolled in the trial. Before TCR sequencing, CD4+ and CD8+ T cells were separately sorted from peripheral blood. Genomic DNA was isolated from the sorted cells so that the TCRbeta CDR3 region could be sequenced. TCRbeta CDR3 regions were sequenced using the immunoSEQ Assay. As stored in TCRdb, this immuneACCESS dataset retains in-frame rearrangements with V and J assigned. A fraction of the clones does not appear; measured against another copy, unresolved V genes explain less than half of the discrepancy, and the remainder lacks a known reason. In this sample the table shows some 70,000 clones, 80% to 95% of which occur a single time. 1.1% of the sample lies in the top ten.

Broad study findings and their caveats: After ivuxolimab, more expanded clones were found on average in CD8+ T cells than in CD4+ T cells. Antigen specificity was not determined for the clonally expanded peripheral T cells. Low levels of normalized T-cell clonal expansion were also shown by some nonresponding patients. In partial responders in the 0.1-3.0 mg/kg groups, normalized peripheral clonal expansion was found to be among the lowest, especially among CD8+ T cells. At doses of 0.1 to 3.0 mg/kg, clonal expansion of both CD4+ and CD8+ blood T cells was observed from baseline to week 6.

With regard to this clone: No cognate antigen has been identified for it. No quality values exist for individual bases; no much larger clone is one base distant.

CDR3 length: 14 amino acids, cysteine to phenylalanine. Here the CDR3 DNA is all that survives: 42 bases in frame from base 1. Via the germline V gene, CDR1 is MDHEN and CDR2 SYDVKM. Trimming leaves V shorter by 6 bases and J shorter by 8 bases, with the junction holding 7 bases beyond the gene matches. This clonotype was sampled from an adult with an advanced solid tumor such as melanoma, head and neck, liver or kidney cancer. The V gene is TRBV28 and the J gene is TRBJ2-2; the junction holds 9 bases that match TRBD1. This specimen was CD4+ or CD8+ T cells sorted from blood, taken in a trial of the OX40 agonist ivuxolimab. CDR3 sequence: CASRTGGFTGELFF. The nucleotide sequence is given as TGTGCCAGCAGGACAGGGGGTTTTACAGGGGAGCTGTTTTTT.